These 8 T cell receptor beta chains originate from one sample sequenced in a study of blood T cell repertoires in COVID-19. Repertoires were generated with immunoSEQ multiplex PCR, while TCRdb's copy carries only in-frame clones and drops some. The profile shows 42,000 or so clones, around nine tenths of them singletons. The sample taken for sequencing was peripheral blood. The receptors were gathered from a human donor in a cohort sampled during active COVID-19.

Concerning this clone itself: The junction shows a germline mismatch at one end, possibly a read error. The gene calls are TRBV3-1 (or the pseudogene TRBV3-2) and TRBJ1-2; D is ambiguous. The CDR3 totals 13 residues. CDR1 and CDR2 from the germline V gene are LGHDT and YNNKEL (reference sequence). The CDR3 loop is CASSQASGFGYTF. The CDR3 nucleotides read TGTGCCAGCAGTCAAGCGTCCGGGTTCGGCTACACCTTC.

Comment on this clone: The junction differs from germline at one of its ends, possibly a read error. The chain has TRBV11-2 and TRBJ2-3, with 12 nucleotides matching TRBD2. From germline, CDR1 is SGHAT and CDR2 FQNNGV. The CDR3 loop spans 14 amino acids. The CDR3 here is CASSLSLAGGPPDF. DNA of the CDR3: TGTGCCAGCAGCTTGAGTCTAGCGGGGGGGCCACCCGATTTT.

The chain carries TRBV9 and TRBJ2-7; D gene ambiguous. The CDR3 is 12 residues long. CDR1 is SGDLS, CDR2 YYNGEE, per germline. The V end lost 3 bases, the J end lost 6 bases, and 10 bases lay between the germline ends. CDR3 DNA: TGTGCCAGCAGCGAGCCCTCCGCCGAGCAGTACTTC. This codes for CASSEPSAEQYF.

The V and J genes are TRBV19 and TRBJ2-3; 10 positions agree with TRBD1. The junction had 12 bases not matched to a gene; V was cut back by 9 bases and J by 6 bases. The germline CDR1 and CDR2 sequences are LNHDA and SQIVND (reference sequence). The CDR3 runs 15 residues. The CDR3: CASHSKGQGMDTQYF. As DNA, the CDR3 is TGTGCCAGCCATTCGAAGGGACAGGGGATGGATACGCAGTATTTT. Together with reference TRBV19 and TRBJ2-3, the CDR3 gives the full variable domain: DGGITQSPKYLFRKEGQNVTLSCEQNLNHDAMYWYRQDPGQGLRLIYYSQIVNDFQKGDIAEGYSVSREKKESFPLTVTSAQKNPTAFYLCASHSKGQGMDTQYFGPGTRLTVL.

The CDR3 DNA follows: TGTGCCAGTAGAGGACAGGGAAGGGTTCATGGCTACACCTTC. This encodes CASRGQGRVHGYTF. V and J are TRBV19 and TRBJ1-2; 8 bases are a match to TRBD1. Per germline, CDR1 LNHDA and CDR2 SQIVND (reference sequence). Trimming took 6 bases from V and 6 from J; bases not matched to a gene: 9. CDR3 length: 14 amino acids.

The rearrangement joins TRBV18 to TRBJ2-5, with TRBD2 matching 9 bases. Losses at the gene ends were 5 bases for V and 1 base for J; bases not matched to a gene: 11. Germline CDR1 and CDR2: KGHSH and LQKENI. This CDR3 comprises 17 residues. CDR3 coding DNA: TGTGCCAGCTCAAAATCCAGCGGGGGGACAGTCCAAGAGACCCAGTACTTC. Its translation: CASSKSSGGTVQETQYF.

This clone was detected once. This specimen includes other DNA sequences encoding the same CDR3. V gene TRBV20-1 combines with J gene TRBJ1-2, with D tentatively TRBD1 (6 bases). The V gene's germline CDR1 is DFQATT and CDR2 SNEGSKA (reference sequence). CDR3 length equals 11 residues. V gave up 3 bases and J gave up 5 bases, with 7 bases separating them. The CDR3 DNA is TGCAGTGCTAGGCAGGGGTATGGCTACACCTTC. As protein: CSARQGYGYTF.

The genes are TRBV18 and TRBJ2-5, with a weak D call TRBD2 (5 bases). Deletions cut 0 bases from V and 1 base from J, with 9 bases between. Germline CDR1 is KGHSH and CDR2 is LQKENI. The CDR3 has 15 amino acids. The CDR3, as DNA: TGTGCCAGCTCACCACCTCCGGGATCCCAAGAGACCCAGTACTTC. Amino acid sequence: CASSPPPGSQETQYF.